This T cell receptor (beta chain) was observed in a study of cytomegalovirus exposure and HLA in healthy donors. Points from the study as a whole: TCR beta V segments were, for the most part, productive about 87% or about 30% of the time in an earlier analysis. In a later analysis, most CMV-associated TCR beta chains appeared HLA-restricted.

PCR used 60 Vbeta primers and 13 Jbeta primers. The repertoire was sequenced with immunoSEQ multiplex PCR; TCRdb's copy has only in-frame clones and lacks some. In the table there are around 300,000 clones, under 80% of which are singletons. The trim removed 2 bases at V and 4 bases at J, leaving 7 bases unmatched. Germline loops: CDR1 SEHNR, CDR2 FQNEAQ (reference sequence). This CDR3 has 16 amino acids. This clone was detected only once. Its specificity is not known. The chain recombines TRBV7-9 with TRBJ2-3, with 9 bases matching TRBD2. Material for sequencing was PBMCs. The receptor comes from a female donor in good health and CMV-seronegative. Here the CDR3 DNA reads TGTGCCAGCAGCTTATCTGCGGGAGGGGGGGCAGATACGCAGTATTTT. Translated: CASSLSAGGGADTQYF.